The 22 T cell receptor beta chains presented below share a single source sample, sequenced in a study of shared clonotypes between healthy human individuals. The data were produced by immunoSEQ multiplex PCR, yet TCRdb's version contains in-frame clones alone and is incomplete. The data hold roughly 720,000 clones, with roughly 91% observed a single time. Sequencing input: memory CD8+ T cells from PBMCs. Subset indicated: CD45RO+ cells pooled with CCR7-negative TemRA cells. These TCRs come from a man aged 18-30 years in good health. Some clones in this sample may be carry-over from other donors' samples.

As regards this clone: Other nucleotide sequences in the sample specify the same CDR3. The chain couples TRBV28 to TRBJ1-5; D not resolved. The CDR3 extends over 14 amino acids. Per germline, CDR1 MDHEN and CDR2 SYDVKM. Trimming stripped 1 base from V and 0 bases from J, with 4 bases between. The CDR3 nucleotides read TGTGCCAGCAGTTTATTAAATAGCAATCAGCCCCAGCATTTT. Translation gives CASSLLNSNQPQHF.

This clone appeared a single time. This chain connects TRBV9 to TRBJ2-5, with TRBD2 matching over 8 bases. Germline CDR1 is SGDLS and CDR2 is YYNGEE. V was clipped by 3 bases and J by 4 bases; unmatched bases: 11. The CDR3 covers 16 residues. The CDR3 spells CASSAPPAGAGETQYF. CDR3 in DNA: TGTGCCAGCAGCGCCCCCCCAGCGGGAGCAGGAGAGACCCAGTACTTC.

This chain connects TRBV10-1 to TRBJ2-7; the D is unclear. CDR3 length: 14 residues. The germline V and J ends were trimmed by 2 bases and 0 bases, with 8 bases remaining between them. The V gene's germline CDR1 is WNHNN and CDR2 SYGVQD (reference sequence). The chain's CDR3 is CASSEAVLSYEQYF. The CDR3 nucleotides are TGCGCCAGCAGTGAGGCGGTTCTCTCCTACGAGCAGTACTTC.

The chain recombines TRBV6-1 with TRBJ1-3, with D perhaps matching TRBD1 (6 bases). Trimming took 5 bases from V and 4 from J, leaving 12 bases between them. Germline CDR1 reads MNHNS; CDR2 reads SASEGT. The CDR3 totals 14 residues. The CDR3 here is CASSFRGSGNTIYF. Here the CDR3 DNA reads TGTGCCAGCAGTTTTAGGGGGTCAGGAAACACCATATATTTT.

CDR3 residues: CASSGSFGAYNEQFF. The DNA for the CDR3 is TGTGCCAGCAGCGGATCCTTCGGGGCGTACAATGAGCAGTTCTTC. V and J are TRBV7-9 and TRBJ2-1; TRBD1 or TRBD2 may be the D gene (5 bases each). The germline gives CDR1 SEHNR, CDR2 FQNEAQ (reference sequence). The length of the CDR3 is 15 residues. Trimming shortened V by 5 bases and J by 4 bases, and 15 bases separated the two germline ends.

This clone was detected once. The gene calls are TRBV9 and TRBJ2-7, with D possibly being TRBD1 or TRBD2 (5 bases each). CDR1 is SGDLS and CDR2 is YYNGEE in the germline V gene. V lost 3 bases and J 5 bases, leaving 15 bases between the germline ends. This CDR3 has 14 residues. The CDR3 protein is CASSGRDARHEQYF. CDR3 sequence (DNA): TGTGCCAGCAGCGGCCGGGACGCCCGCCACGAGCAGTACTTC.

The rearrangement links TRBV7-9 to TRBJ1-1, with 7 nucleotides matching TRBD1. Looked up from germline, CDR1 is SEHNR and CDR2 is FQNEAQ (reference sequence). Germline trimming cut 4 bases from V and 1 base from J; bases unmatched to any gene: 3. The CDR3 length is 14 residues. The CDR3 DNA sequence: TGTGCCAGCAGCTGGGGGACAGCGAACACTGAAGCTTTCTTT. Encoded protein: CASSWGTANTEAFF.

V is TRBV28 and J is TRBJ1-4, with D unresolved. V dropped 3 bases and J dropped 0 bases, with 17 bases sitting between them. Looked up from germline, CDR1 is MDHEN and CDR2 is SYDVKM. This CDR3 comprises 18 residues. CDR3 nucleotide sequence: TGTGCCAGCAGTTTCAAGGCTCCCCTTGTGTCAACTAATGAAAAACTGTTTTTT. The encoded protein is CASSFKAPLVSTNEKLFF. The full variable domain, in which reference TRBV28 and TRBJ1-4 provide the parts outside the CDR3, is DVKVTQSSRYLVKRTGEKVFLECVQDMDHENMFWYRQDPGLGLRLIYFSYDVKMKEKGDIPEGYSVSREKKERFSLILESASTNQTSMYLCASSFKAPLVSTNEKLFFGSGTQLSVL.

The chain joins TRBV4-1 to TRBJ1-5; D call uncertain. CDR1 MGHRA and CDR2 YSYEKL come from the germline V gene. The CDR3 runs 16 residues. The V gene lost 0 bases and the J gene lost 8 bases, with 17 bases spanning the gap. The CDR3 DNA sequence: TGCGCCAGCAGCCAAGATCCCCGCAGAGAATGGGAGCCCCAGCATTTT. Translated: CASSQDPRREWEPQHF.

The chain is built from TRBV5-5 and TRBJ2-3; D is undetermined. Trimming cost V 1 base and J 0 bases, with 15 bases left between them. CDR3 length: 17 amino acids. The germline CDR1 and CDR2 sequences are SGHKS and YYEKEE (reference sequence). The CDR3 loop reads CASSLNLRAVSTDTQYF. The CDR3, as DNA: TGTGCCAGCAGCTTGAACCTCCGGGCAGTTAGCACAGATACGCAGTATTTT.

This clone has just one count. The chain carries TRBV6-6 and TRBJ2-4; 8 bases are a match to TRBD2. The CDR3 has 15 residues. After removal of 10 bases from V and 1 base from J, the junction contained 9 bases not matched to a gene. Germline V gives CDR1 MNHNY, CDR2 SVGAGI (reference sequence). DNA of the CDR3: TGTGCCATCAGAGCGGGGGTGGGCGCCAAAAACATTCAGTACTTC. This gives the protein CAIRAGVGAKNIQYF.

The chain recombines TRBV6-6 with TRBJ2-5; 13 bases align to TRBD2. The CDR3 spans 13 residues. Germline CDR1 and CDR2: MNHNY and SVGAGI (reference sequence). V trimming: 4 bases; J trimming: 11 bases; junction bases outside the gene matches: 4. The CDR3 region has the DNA TGTGCCAGCAGTTCCGGACTAGCGGGGGAGCAGTACTTC. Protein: CASSSGLAGEQYF.

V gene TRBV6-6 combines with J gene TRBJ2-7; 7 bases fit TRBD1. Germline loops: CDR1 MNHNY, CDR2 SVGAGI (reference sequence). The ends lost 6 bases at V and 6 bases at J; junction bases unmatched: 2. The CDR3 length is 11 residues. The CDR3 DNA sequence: TGTGCCAGCAGGACAGGGACCGAGCAGTACTTC. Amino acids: CASRTGTEQYF.

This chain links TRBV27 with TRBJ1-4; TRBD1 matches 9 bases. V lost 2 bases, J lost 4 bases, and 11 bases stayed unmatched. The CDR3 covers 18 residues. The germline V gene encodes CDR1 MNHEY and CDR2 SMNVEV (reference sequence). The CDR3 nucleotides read TGTGCCAGCAGTTTACTTGCCGGGACAGGGCCACTTAATGAAAAACTGTTTTTT. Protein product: CASSLLAGTGPLNEKLFF.

CDR3 region: CASSLPSGKNIQYF. CDR3 nucleotide sequence: TGTGCCAGCAGCTTGCCTAGCGGGAAAAACATTCAGTACTTC. This chain joins TRBV5-6 and TRBJ2-4; the match to TRBD2 covers 8 bases. The CDR3 sequence is 14 residues long. Germline lookup yields CDR1 SGHDT and CDR2 YYEEEE. The trim removed 1 base at V and 4 bases at J, leaving 1 base unmatched. The full variable domain, in which reference TRBV5-6 and TRBJ2-4 provide the parts outside the CDR3, is DAGVTQSPTHLIKTRGQQVTLRCSPKSGHDTVSWYQQALGQGPQFIFQYYEEEERQRGNFPDRFSGHQFPNYSSELNVNALLLGDSALYLCASSLPSGKNIQYFGAGTRLSVL.

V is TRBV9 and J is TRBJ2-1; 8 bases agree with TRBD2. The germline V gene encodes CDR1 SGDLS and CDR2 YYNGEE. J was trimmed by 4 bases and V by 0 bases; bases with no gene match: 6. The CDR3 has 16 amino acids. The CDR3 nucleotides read TGTGCCAGCAGCGTAGCAACTAGCGGACCGTACAATGAGCAGTTCTTC. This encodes CASSVATSGPYNEQFF.

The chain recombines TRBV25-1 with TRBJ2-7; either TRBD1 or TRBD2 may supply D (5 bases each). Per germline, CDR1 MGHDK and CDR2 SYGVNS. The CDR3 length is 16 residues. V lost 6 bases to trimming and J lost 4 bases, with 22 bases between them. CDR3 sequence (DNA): TGTGCCAGCAGCCATTGGGACGGGAACGCTCCTTACGAGCAGTACTTC. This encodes CASSHWDGNAPYEQYF.

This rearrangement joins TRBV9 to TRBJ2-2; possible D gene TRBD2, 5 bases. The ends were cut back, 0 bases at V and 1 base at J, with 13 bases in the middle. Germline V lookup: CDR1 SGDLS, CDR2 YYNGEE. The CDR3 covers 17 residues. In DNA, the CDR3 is TGTGCCAGCAGCGTAGTGGCGGGCTACCAGAACACCGGGGAGCTGTTTTTT. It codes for CASSVVAGYQNTGELFF.

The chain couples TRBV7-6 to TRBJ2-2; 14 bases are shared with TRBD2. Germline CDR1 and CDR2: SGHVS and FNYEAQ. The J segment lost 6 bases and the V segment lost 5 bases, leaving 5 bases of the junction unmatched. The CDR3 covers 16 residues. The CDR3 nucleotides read TGTGCCAGCAGCGACGGACTAGCGGGAGGCCCCGGGGAGCTGTTTTTT. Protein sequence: CASSDGLAGGPGELFF.

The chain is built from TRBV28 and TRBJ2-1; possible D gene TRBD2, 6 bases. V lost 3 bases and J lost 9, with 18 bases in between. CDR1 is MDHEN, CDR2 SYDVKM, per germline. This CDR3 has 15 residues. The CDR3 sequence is CASSFRAGFKSEQFF. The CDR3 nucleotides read TGTGCCAGCAGTTTCCGAGCGGGTTTTAAGAGTGAGCAGTTCTTC.

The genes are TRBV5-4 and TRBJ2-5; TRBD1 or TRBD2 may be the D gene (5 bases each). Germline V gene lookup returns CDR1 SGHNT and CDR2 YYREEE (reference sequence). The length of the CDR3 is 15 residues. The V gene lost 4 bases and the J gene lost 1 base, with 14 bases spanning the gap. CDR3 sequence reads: CASSQSLGVQETQYF. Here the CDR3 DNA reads TGTGCCAGCAGCCAATCTTTGGGGGTCCAAGAGACCCAGTACTTC.

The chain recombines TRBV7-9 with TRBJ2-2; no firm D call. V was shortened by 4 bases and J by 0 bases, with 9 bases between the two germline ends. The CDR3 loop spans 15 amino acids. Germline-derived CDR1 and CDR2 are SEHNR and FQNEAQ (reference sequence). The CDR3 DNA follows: TGTGCCAGCAGCTCCCCCCAGGCGAACACCGGGGAGCTGTTTTTT. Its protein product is CASSSPQANTGELFF.